The source of this TCR beta chain is a study of blood T cell repertoires in COVID-19. Study-wide background: Nucleic acid was either cDNA or gDNA, and it came from T cells, B-cell-depleted T cells, or PBMCs.

The assay was immunoSEQ multiplex PCR, and TCRdb's table has in-frame clones only and misses some. The sample lists nearly 250,000 clones, approximately 80% occurring once. This CDR3 has 17 residues. V was cut by 8 bases and J by 0 bases, with 20 bases left in between. CDR1 and CDR2 from the germline V gene are MDHEN and SYDVKM. This sequence was found in a woman older than 75 with acute or convalescent COVID-19. The chain couples TRBV28 to TRBJ1-5; tentatively, D is TRBD1 (5 bases). The sequencing input was peripheral blood. CDR3 protein: CASLPSGRGHSNQPQHF. CDR3 in DNA: TGTGCCAGCCTGCCCTCGGGGAGGGGTCATAGCAATCAGCCCCAGCATTTT.